This T cell receptor beta chain was recovered during a study of shared clonotypes between healthy human individuals. Points from the study as a whole: Sorted-subset sequencing, rarefaction showed, was incomplete despite large depth. Between a few donors, naive CD4 clonotypes were shared at a level of approximately 5%.

The CDR3 has 18 amino acids. Unmatched junction bases numbered 10, after V lost 4 bases and J lost 0 bases. Germline V gene data show CDR1 as LNHDA and CDR2 as SQIVND (reference sequence). Assay: immunoSEQ multiplex PCR; the TCRdb copy retains only in-frame clones and omits some. The table records 110,000 or so clones, about 70% of them present only once. There are a few counts of this clone. Its cognate antigen is unknown. Sequenced: memory CD8+ T cells sorted from blood. The subset is: CD45RO+ cells pooled with CCR7-negative TemRA cells. This chain links TRBV19 with TRBJ1-1, with 11 bases identical to TRBD1. The source of this sequence is a woman aged 25-40 years in good health. CDR3 residues: CASSRRTGGDLMNTEAFF. In nucleotides, the CDR3 is TGTGCCAGTAGTAGGAGGACAGGGGGCGACCTTATGAACACTGAAGCTTTCTTT.